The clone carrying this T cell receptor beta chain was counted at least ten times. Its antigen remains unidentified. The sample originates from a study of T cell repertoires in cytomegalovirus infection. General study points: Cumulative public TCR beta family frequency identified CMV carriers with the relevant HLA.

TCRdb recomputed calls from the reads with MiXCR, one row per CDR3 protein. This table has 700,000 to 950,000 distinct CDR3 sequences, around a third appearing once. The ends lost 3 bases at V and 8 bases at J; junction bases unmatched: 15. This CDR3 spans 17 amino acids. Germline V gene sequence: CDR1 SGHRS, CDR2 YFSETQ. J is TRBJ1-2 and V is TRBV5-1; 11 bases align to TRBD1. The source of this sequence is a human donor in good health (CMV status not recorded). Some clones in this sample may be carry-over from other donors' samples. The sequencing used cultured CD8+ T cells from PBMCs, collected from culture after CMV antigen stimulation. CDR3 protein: CASSYRTGGVDSSGYTF. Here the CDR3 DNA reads TGCGCCAGCAGCTACCGGACAGGGGGCGTAGATTCAAGCGGCTACACCTTC. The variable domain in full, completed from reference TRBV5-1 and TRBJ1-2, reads KAGVTQTPRYLIKTRGQQVTLSCSPISGHRSVSWYQQTPGQGLQFLFEYFSETQRNKGNFPGRFSGRQFSNSRSEMNVSTLELGDSALYLCASSYRTGGVDSSGYTFGSGTRLTVV.